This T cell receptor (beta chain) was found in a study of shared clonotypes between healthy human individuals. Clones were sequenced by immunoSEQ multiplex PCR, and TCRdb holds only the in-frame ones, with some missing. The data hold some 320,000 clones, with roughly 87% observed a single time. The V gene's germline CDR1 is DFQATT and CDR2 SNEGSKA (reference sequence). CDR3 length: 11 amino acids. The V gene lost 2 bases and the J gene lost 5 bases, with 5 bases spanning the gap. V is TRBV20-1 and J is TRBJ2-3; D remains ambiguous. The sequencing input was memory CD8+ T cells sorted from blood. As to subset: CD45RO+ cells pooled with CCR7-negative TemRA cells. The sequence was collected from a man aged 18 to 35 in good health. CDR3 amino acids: CSARHVDTQYF. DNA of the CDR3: TGCAGTGCTAGACACGTAGATACGCAGTATTTT.